These 14 T cell receptor beta chains came from one sample sequenced in a study of T cell changes during pregnancy in multiple sclerosis. The repertoire was sequenced with immunoSEQ multiplex PCR; TCRdb's copy has only in-frame clones and lacks some. In the table there are 20,000 to 25,000 clones, around nine tenths of which are singletons. The sample consisted of CD8+ T cells from peripheral blood mononuclear cells, taken in the first trimester of pregnancy. The source is a female donor in good health, enrolled as a control in a pregnancy study.

The chain combines TRBV27 with TRBJ1-1; tentative D call: TRBD1 (5 bases). CDR1 and CDR2 from the germline V gene are MNHEY and SMNVEV (reference sequence). This CDR3 is built from 14 residues. V lost 5 bases and J lost 0, with 10 bases in between. CDR3 loop: CASSADSMNTEAFF. CDR3 nucleotide sequence: TGTGCCAGCAGTGCAGACAGCATGAACACTGAAGCTTTCTTT.

This clone was detected once. The rearrangement joins TRBV28 to TRBJ2-1; 9 positions agree with TRBD2. CDR3 size: 15 residues. Germline CDR1 MDHEN, CDR2 SYDVKM. Germline trimming cut 6 bases from V and 1 base from J; bases unmatched to any gene: 4. The DNA for the CDR3 is TGTGCCAGCAGGTCGACTAGCGGTTCCTACAATGAGCAGTTCTTC. As protein: CASRSTSGSYNEQFF.

This chain links TRBV27 with TRBJ1-1; D uncertain. With 0 bases removed from V and 1 base from J, the gap between germline ends came to 6 bases. The germline V gene has CDR1 MNHEY and CDR2 SMNVEV (reference sequence). The CDR3 is made up of 14 amino acids. The CDR3 DNA reads TGTGCCAGCAGTTTATCCGGAGGGAACACTGAAGCTTTCTTT. It is translated as CASSLSGGNTEAFF.

The rearrangement links TRBV29-1 to TRBJ1-4; 9 bases match TRBD1. Germline V gene sequence: CDR1 SQVTM, CDR2 ANQGSEA. The CDR3 has 14 residues. The ends lost 0 bases at V and 11 bases at J; junction bases unmatched: 7. Here the CDR3 DNA reads TGCAGCGTTGAAGAAACGGACAGGGGTGGGAAACTGTTTTTT. Its translation: CSVEETDRGGKLFF.

The chain recombines TRBV6-6 with TRBJ1-5, with 8 bases lining up with TRBD1. Unmatched junction bases numbered 8, after V lost 2 bases and J lost 5 bases. The CDR3 has 16 residues. Germline CDR1 MNHNY, CDR2 SVGAGI (reference sequence). The CDR3 DNA follows: TGTGCCAGCAGTTACGGGACAGGCGAAGCTTATCAGCCCCAGCATTTT. Residues: CASSYGTGEAYQPQHF.

This clone was seen only a few times. The rearrangement joins TRBV7-9 to TRBJ2-7, with TRBD1 matching 7 bases. The CDR3 has 17 residues. Germline values: CDR1 SEHNR, CDR2 FQNEAQ (reference sequence). The junction had 16 bases not matched to a gene; V was cut back by 4 bases and J by 4 bases. CDR3 sequence: CASSSSRTGEVLYEQYF. CDR3 nucleotide sequence: TGTGCCAGCAGCTCCTCTCGGACAGGCGAAGTTTTATACGAGCAGTACTTC. Filled out from reference TRBV7-9 and TRBJ2-7, the complete variable domain reads DTGVSQNPRHKITKRGQNVTFRCDPISEHNRLYWYRQTLGQGPEFLTYFQNEAQLEKSRLLSDRFSAERPKGSFSTLEIQRTEQGDSAMYLCASSSSRTGEVLYEQYFGPGTRLTVT.

By frequency in the sample, this clone is medium-sized. CDR3 coding DNA: TGTGCCAGTAGTATAGCGGGGGGCTCTGGGGCCAACGTCCTGACTTTC. Protein sequence: CASSIAGGSGANVLTF. The V call is TRBV19, the J call TRBJ2-6; 7 bases line up with TRBD2. Looked up from germline, CDR1 is LNHDA and CDR2 is SQIVND (reference sequence). CDR3 length: 16 amino acids. The V segment lost 1 base and the J segment 0 bases; nucleotides outside the gene matches: 0.

The J gene is TRBJ1-6, the V gene TRBV27, with TRBD1 identical over 9 bases. This CDR3 has 15 residues. Germline trimming cut 5 bases from V and 9 bases from J; bases unmatched to any gene: 8. Germline-derived CDR1 and CDR2 are MNHEY and SMNVEV (reference sequence). The CDR3 bases are TGTGCCAGCAGTCTTCAGGGACAGGGAGCTTCACCCCTCCACTTT. It is translated as CASSLQGQGASPLHF.

J is TRBJ1-1 and V is TRBV19, with 7 bases that match TRBD1. V was clipped by 5 bases and J by 0 bases; unmatched bases: 3. The CDR3 has 14 amino acids. CDR1 and CDR2 from the germline V gene are LNHDA and SQIVND (reference sequence). The CDR3 DNA is TGTGCCAGTAGTTCGACAGGGCTGAACACTGAAGCTTTCTTT. This sequence encodes CASSSTGLNTEAFF.

The V call is TRBV6-1, the J call TRBJ1-1, with 8 bases matching TRBD1. Germline V lookup: CDR1 MNHNS, CDR2 SASEGT. The CDR3 covers 14 residues. After removal of 5 bases from V and 1 base from J, the junction contained 3 bases not matched to a gene. The CDR3 region has the DNA TGTGCCAGCAGTACTGGGACAGGGAACACTGAAGCTTTCTTT. It yields the protein CASSTGTGNTEAFF.

This clone was counted only a few times. V is TRBV4-1 and J is TRBJ2-7; 7 bases align to TRBD2. Germline V gene sequence: CDR1 MGHRA, CDR2 YSYEKL. The CDR3 totals 16 residues. J gave up 2 bases and V 3 bases, and 10 bases lay outside the gene matches. The CDR3 loop is CASSQAPTSPTYEQYF. The DNA of the CDR3 is TGCGCCAGCAGCCAGGCGCCGACTAGCCCAACCTACGAGCAGTACTTC.

This chain uses TRBV18 with TRBJ2-1, with 7 positions matching TRBD2. The CDR3 length is 12 residues. With 6 bases clipped from V and 7 bases from J, the junction kept 3 bases outside the gene matches. CDR1 is KGHSH and CDR2 is LQKENI in the germline V gene. The CDR3 is CASSYSGNEQFF. CDR3 nucleotides: TGTGCCAGCTCCTATAGCGGGAATGAGCAGTTCTTC.

This sequence joins TRBV7-9 and TRBJ2-3; 12 bases agree with TRBD1. The germline CDR1 and CDR2 sequences are SEHNR and FQNEAQ (reference sequence). CDR3 length: 17 residues. Unmatched junction bases numbered 12, after V lost 5 bases and J lost 6 bases. The DNA of the CDR3 is TGTGCCAGCAGCCGAGCCGGGACAGGGGGCCTGGAGGATACGCAGTATTTT. It is translated as CASSRAGTGGLEDTQYF.

The J gene is TRBJ2-5, the V gene TRBV19; D is possibly TRBD1 (6 bases). Germline CDR1 and CDR2: LNHDA and SQIVND (reference sequence). The CDR3 has 15 residues. Trimming removed 2 bases at V and 1 base at J, with 11 bases between. CDR3 coding DNA: TGTGCCAGTAGTATATCCGGACAGCTCCAAGAGACCCAGTACTTC. Its protein product is CASSISGQLQETQYF. Full variable domain (rest looked up from reference TRBV19 and TRBJ2-5): DGGITQSPKYLFRKEGQNVTLSCEQNLNHDAMYWYRQDPGQGLRLIYYSQIVNDFQKGDIAEGYSVSREKKESFPLTVTSAQKNPTAFYLCASSISGQLQETQYFGPGTRLLVL.